This T cell receptor (beta chain) was identified during a study of CD8+CD57+ T cells in acquired aplastic anemia. From germline, CDR1 is ENHRY and CDR2 SYGVKD. With 4 bases removed from V and 5 bases from J, the gap between germline ends came to 9 bases. This CDR3 has 12 residues. Genomic DNA acted as the template from which TCR beta VDJ combination and CDR3 sequence profiling were carried out. Each CDR3 protein gets one entry after TCRdb re-called the reads with MiXCR. This table has hundreds of thousands of distinct CDR3 sequences, 60% to 80% appearing once. The chain uses TRBV10-3 and TRBJ2-7, with D uncertain. The TCR comes from a human donor in good health, serving as a control. Sequencing was performed on sorted CD4+, CD8+, or CD8+CD57+ T cells (not recorded which) from PBMCs. CDR3 DNA sequence: TGTGCCATCAGTGGTACCACGGACGAGCAGTACTTC. Translated: CAISGTTDEQYF.